This T cell receptor (beta chain) appears in the sequencing data of a study of regulatory T cells in long-lasting Graves disease. Looking at the study overall: Persistent Graves' disease required over 5 years of antithyroid drugs and positive TSH receptor antibodies.

Time point described: persistent/refractory GD, antithyroid drugs over 5 years with positive TRAb. Scientists built the TCR library using RNA that was extracted from PBMCs. Building the TCR beta libraries relied on iRepertoire HTBI primers, and CDR3 regions underwent Arm-PCR. In TCRdb, the multiplex PCR reads were re-called with MiXCR into one record per CDR3 protein. The table shows roughly 700,000 distinct CDR3 sequences, with 30% occurring only once. Sequenced here: peripheral blood mononuclear cells (PBMCs), sampled when the disease was refractory, from a patient treated with antithyroid drugs. The source of this sequence is a female donor with Graves disease.

The CDR3 bases are TGTGCCAGCGGGACAGGGGGATTATACGAGCAGTACTTC. Its protein product is CASGTGGLYEQYF. V usage is TRBV6-1 and J usage is TRBJ2-7; TRBD1 matches at 11 bases. J lost 4 bases, V lost 8 bases, and 4 bases had no gene match. The CDR3 spans 13 residues. Looked up from germline, CDR1 is MNHNS and CDR2 is SASEGT.